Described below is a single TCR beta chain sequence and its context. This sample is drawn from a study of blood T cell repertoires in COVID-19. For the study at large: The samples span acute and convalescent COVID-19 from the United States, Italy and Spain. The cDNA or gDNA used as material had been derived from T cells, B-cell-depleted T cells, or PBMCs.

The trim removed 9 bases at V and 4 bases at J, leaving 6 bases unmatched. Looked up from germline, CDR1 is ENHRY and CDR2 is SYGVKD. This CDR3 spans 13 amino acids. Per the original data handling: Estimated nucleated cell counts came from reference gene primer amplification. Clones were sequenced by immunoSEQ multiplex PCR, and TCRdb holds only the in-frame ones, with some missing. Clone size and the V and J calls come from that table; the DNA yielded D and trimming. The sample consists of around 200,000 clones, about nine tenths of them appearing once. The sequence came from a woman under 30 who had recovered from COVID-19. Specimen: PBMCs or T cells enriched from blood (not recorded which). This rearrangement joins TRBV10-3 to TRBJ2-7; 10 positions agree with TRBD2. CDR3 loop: CAIASGSVYEQYF. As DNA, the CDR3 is TGTGCCATAGCTAGCGGGAGTGTTTACGAGCAGTACTTC.